This T cell receptor beta chain was found in a study of cytomegalovirus exposure and HLA in healthy donors. Comment on this clone: Its specificity is not known.

The CDR3 loop spans 13 amino acids. V lost 3 bases and J lost 0, with 5 bases in between. Germline CDR1 reads SGHTA; CDR2 reads FQGNSA. PCR involved 60 Vbeta and 13 Jbeta primers. Produced via immunoSEQ multiplex PCR; TCRdb's table is partial and in-frame only. The sample lists under 200,000 clones, around 79% occurring once. Study-level points and caveats: Altogether, around 160 TCR beta chains were recorded as cytomegalovirus-associated.

The TCR comes from a woman aged 45 to 65 in good health and CMV-seronegative. Sequencing was carried out using PBMCs. V gene TRBV7-2 combines with J gene TRBJ1-1; D call uncertain. The CDR3 nucleotides are TGTGCCAGCAGCTTGAGGATGAACACTGAAGCTTTCTTT. It translates to CASSLRMNTEAFF.